Below, one T cell receptor beta chain is given with its context. Trimming took 5 bases from V and 1 from J; bases not matched to a gene: 6. Germline V gives CDR1 SGHTS, CDR2 YDEGEE. CDR3 size: 14 residues. 13 Jbeta primers and 60 Vbeta primers were used for the PCR. Generated by immunoSEQ multiplex PCR, the TCRdb table keeps only in-frame clones and is missing some. The sample has 100,000 to 150,000 clones; around four fifths are singletons. This specimen belongs to a study of cytomegalovirus exposure and HLA in healthy donors. The sequence derives from a woman aged 40 to 50 in good health and CMV-seronegative. The source material was PBMCs. The chain employs TRBV5-8 and TRBJ2-7, with TRBD1 matching over 7 bases. CDR3 in amino acids: CASRPSDRSYEQYF. As DNA, the CDR3 is TGTGCCAGCAGGCCCTCGGACAGGTCCTACGAGCAGTACTTC.